Listed here are 32 T cell receptor beta chains from one sample, sequenced in a study of early T cells in non-severe SARS-CoV-2 infection. TCRdb reanalysed the 5' RACE reads using MiXCR and keeps one entry per CDR3 protein. The repertoire holds tens of thousands of distinct CDR3 sequences, with around 12% as singletons. Sequencing used whole blood, obtained at baseline. These receptors came from an adult who was a healthcare worker with PCR-confirmed SARS-CoV-2 infection or an uninfected control (not recorded which). The donor label of this sample is uncertain.

This clonotype was observed many times. This rearrangement joins TRBV19 to TRBJ1-5; TRBD1 aligns across 7 bases. The CDR3 consists of 17 residues. Germline assignment: CDR1 LNHDA and CDR2 SQIVND (reference sequence). The J segment lost 0 bases and the V segment lost 3 bases, leaving 8 bases of the junction unmatched. CDR3 sequence reads: CASSIGTEKTSNQPQHF. The CDR3 nucleotides read TGTGCCAGTAGTATCGGGACAGAAAAGACTAGCAATCAGCCCCAGCATTTT.

In its sample, this clonotype was seen many times. J is TRBJ1-1 and V is TRBV7-6; tentative D call: TRBD1 (5 bases). The CDR3 spans 16 residues. Trimming pared 1 base from V and 0 bases from J, leaving 12 bases between. Germline V gene data show CDR1 as SGHVS and CDR2 as FNYEAQ. For the CDR3, the DNA is TGTGCCAGCAGCTTAGGCCCGGGGGGAATGAACACTGAAGCTTTCTTT. Protein product: CASSLGPGGMNTEAFF.

This rearrangement joins TRBV10-3 to TRBJ2-7; D perhaps matches TRBD2 (5 bases). This CDR3 spans 11 amino acids. V was pared by 5 bases and J by 6 bases, with 8 bases between. The germline gives CDR1 ENHRY, CDR2 SYGVKD. The CDR3 here is CAISRGGEQYV. In DNA form, the CDR3 reads TGTGCCATCAGTCGGGGTGGCGAGCAGTACGTC.

This sequence joins TRBV21-1 and TRBJ1-5; the table's D call of TRBD1 was not tested on the DNA. TRBV21-1 is tagged as a pseudogene. The CDR3 is made up of 16 amino acids. The CDR3 loop reads CASSPRFLVGAEPQHF. Written as DNA, the CDR3 is TGTGCCAGCAGCCCCCGTTTTCTGGTGGGGGCAGAGCCCCAGCATTTT.

V gene TRBV6-4 combines with J gene TRBJ2-7; D might be TRBD1 (7 bases). Trimming took 2 bases from V and 13 from J, leaving 12 bases between them. From germline, CDR1 is MRHNA and CDR2 SNTAGT. This CDR3 comprises 11 residues. CDR3 protein: CASSDPQGGYV. CDR3 DNA sequence: TGTGCCAGCAGTGACCCCCAGGGGGGCTACGTC.

This chain links TRBV7-2 with TRBJ2-5; 8 nucleotides agree with TRBD1. The CDR3 is 17 residues long. Germline loops: CDR1 SGHTA, CDR2 FQGNSA. The V and J ends lost 2 bases and 6 bases, in that order; junction bases with no gene match: 14. CDR3 sequence (DNA): TGTGCCAGCAGCTTATACTCGACAGGGGCCGGCGGAAAGACCCAGTACTTC. The encoded protein is CASSLYSTGAGGKTQYF.

This chain joins TRBV10-1 and TRBJ2-2; no definite D call. Between the trimmed V and J ends, which lost 3 bases and 4 bases, there was a span of 6 bases. CDR3 length: 13 amino acids. Germline V gene sequence: CDR1 WNHNN, CDR2 SYGVQD (reference sequence). The CDR3 nucleotides read TGCGCCAGCAGTGACGAGGTCACCGGGGAGCTGTTTTTT. Protein sequence: CASSDEVTGELFF.

This clonotype showed up just a few times. The chain employs TRBV30 and TRBJ1-5, with 10 nucleotides matching TRBD1. The CDR3 totals 13 residues. Germline assignment: CDR1 GTSNPN and CDR2 SVGIG (reference sequence). The J segment lost 8 bases and the V segment lost 1 base, leaving 2 bases of the junction unmatched. CDR3 DNA sequence: TGTGCCTGGAGTGGGGACAGGGGCAAGCCCCAGCATTTT. It yields the protein CAWSGDRGKPQHF.

The CDR3 is CASSQGPGQGSETQYF. The CDR3 nucleotides are TGTGCCAGCAGCCAAGGCCCGGGACAGGGATCGGAGACCCAGTACTTC. The V gene is TRBV3-1, the J gene TRBJ2-5; TRBD1 aligns across 9 bases. Germline values: CDR1 LGHDT, CDR2 YNNKEL (reference sequence). The CDR3 has 16 amino acids. The V segment lost 1 base and the J segment 5 bases; nucleotides outside the gene matches: 8.

The sample holds a few counts of this clonotype. V gene TRBV20-1 combines with J gene TRBJ2-2; D ambiguous. This CDR3 is built from 13 residues. V lost 0 bases to trimming and J lost 5 bases, with 7 bases between them. Germline CDR1 reads DFQATT; CDR2 reads SNEGSKA (reference sequence). CDR3 DNA: TGCAGTGCTAGAGATATAGGAACCGGGGAGCTGTTTTTT. Translation gives CSARDIGTGELFF.

This clonotype was seen a few times. The CDR3 DNA is TGTGTCAGCAGCCGGGACAGGGGGCCCGAGCAGTACGTC. It translates to CVSSRDRGPEQYV. The chain recombines TRBV5-4 with TRBJ2-7; 12 nucleotides match TRBD1. Germline V CDR1 and CDR2: SGHNT, YYREEE (reference sequence). This CDR3 region has 13 residues.

This clonotype has ten or more counts. The chain recombines TRBV11-1 with TRBJ2-6, with 8 bases aligning to TRBD1. Trimming removed 1 base from V and 1 base from J; junction bases left unmatched: 6. CDR3 length equals 18 residues. Looked up from germline, CDR1 is SGHAT and CDR2 is FQDESV (reference sequence). The CDR3 protein is CASSLGPTGESGANVLTF. The CDR3 DNA reads TGTGCCAGCAGCTTAGGGCCGACAGGGGAGTCTGGGGCCAACGTCCTGACTTTC. The full variable domain, its missing parts supplied by reference TRBV11-1 and TRBJ2-6, is EAEVAQSPRYKITEKSQAVAFWCDPISGHATLYWYRQILGQGPELLVQFQDESVVDDSQLPKDRFSAERLKGVDSTLKIQPAELGDSAMYLCASSLGPTGESGANVLTFGAGSRLTVL.

This clonotype was observed a few times. The chain combines TRBV6-6 with TRBJ1-1; D may be TRBD1 (5 bases). Germline V lookup: CDR1 MNHNY, CDR2 SVGAGI (reference sequence). Trimming shortened V by 5 bases and J by 6 bases, and 13 bases separated the two germline ends. The CDR3 contains 13 residues. CDR3 coding DNA: TGTGCCAGCAGTCCGGGACGAGGCGCTGAAGCTTTCTTT. Translating it yields CASSPGRGAEAFF.

This clonotype was recorded at least ten times. The rearrangement joins TRBV14 to TRBJ2-3; D uncertain. The CDR3 totals 14 residues. The germline V gene encodes CDR1 SGHDN and CDR2 FVKESK. V was shortened by 0 bases and J by 3 bases, with 7 bases between the two germline ends. CDR3 sequence reads: CASSQEDGTDTQYF. CDR3 coding DNA: TGTGCCAGCAGCCAAGAGGACGGGACAGATACGCAGTATTTT.

This clonotype was seen more than once but under ten times. The chain joins TRBV7-2 to TRBJ2-2; D unclear. The CDR3 is 13 residues long. V shed 5 bases and J shed 6 bases, with 10 bases lying between them. CDR1 SGHTA and CDR2 FQGNSA come from the germline V gene. CDR3 bases: TGTGCCAGCAGCCCTAGGTTGGCCGGGGAGCTGTTTTTT. Translating gives CASSPRLAGELFF.

This clonotype was counted many times. This chain links TRBV9 with TRBJ2-3; no definite D call. CDR1 and CDR2 from the germline V gene are SGDLS and YYNGEE. The CDR3 is 14 residues long. Trimming shortened V by 3 bases and J by 6 bases, and 14 bases separated the two germline ends. The CDR3 region has the DNA TGTGCCAGCAGCGGCGTTAACAACAAGGATACGCAGTATTTT. Translation gives CASSGVNNKDTQYF.

Points on this clonotype: One end of the junction is discordant with germline, which a read error may explain. This rearrangement joins TRBV6-6 to TRBJ1-1; 7 nucleotides match TRBD1. This CDR3 has 15 amino acids. CDR1 and CDR2 (germline): MNHNY, SVGAGI (reference sequence). CDR3 in DNA: TGTACCAGCAGTTACTCGGGGGACAGCAACCCTGAAGCTTTCTTT. As protein: CTSSYSGDSNPEAFF.

The chain is built from TRBV2 and TRBJ2-2; D may be TRBD1 (5 bases). Deletions cut 5 bases from V and 0 bases from J, with 7 bases between. The CDR3 spans 14 residues. Germline V gene sequence: CDR1 SNHLY, CDR2 FYNNEI. The DNA for the CDR3 is TGTGCCAGCAGTTGGGGCCCGAACACCGGGGAGCTGTTTTTT. It translates to CASSWGPNTGELFF.

This clonotype has more than one count but fewer than ten. This rearrangement joins TRBV12-3 or TRBV12-4 to TRBJ2-6, with D uncertain. Deletions cut 9 bases from V and 2 bases from J, with 17 bases between. The CDR3 consists of 16 residues. CDR3 residues: CASTDIWVTGANVLTF. CDR3 sequence (DNA): TGTGCCAGTACCGACATATGGGTAACTGGGGCCAACGTCCTGACTTTC.

This clonotype turned up a few times. J is TRBJ2-4 and V is TRBV5-1, with unresolved D. The germline gives CDR1 SGHRS, CDR2 YFSETQ. Trimming shortened V by 1 base and J by 8 bases, and 13 bases separated the two germline ends. CDR3 size: 14 residues. CDR3 nucleotides: TGCGCCAGCAGCTTGCCAGGCAGGTCTGACATTCAGTACTTC. It codes for CASSLPGRSDIQYF.

The table lists this clonotype with a few counts. CDR3 sequence (DNA): TGTGCCAGCAGCCCTGGAGCCTACTATGGCTACACCTTC. Encoded protein: CASSPGAYYGYTF. The chain recombines TRBV27 with TRBJ1-2, with no clear D. The V end was cut by 6 bases, the J end by 3 bases, with 11 bases between. The CDR3 runs 13 residues. CDR1 and CDR2 from the germline V gene are MNHEY and SMNVEV (reference sequence).

This clonotype was detected many times. The V gene is TRBV2, the J gene TRBJ2-1; 14 bases fit TRBD2. The CDR3 contains 18 residues. Germline CDR1 is SNHLY and CDR2 is FYNNEI. Trimming took 6 bases from V and 0 from J; bases not matched to a gene: 7. For the CDR3, the DNA is TGTGCCAGCAGCCAGACTAGCGGGGGGGCGGTCTCCTACAATGAGCAGTTCTTC. Encoded protein: CASSQTSGGAVSYNEQFF.

J is TRBJ1-2 and V is TRBV6-1, with a weak D call TRBD1 (5 bases). Between the trimmed V and J ends, which lost 11 bases and 1 base, there was a span of 14 bases. This CDR3 has 13 amino acids. Germline V gene lookup returns CDR1 MNHNS and CDR2 SASEGT. In DNA, the CDR3 is TGTGCCGGAGAAGGTCAGGGTAACTATGGCTACACCTTC. Protein: CAGEGQGNYGYTF.

V gene TRBV6-6 combines with J gene TRBJ2-3; D gene unclear. Germline CDR1 and CDR2: MNHNY and SVGAGI (reference sequence). V gave up 0 bases and J gave up 2 bases, with 6 bases separating them. The CDR3 is made up of 14 amino acids. CDR3 nucleotides: TGTGCCAGCAGTTACTCTTGGGTCACAGATACGCAGTATTTT. This codes for CASSYSWVTDTQYF.

The rearrangement joins TRBV20-1 to TRBJ2-5; D tentatively reads TRBD1 or TRBD2 (5 bases each). V was trimmed by 5 bases and J by 4 bases, leaving 14 bases between them. Germline V gene lookup returns CDR1 DFQATT and CDR2 SNEGSKA (reference sequence). The CDR3 extends over 13 amino acids. In nucleotides, the CDR3 is TGCAGTGCTGGGGGTCGAGTTAGAGAGACCCAGTACTTC. It encodes CSAGGRVRETQYF.

The DNA for the CDR3 is TGTGCCAGCAGTCTCTTTACAGGGGGCAAGATCGGGGAGCTGTTTTTT. Its translation: CASSLFTGGKIGELFF. The chain uses TRBV27 and TRBJ2-2, with 9 bases matching TRBD1. Germline V gene lookup returns CDR1 MNHEY and CDR2 SMNVEV (reference sequence). The V segment lost 5 bases and the J segment 7 bases; nucleotides outside the gene matches: 11. The CDR3 is 16 amino acids.

This clonotype is classed as medium-sized. The J gene is TRBJ2-2, the V gene TRBV7-8, with 7 bases aligning to TRBD1. Looked up from germline, CDR1 is SGHVS and CDR2 is FQNEAQ. Trimming took 5 bases from V and 0 from J; bases not matched to a gene: 3. The length of the CDR3 is 15 residues. CDR3 amino acids: CASSGTAPNTGELFF. The DNA for the CDR3 is TGTGCCAGCAGCGGGACAGCTCCGAACACCGGGGAGCTGTTTTTT.

This clonotype has more than one count but fewer than ten. The chain links TRBV5-1 to TRBJ2-1, with 9 bases aligning to TRBD1. The CDR3 is made up of 17 amino acids. Germline assignment: CDR1 SGHRS and CDR2 YFSETQ. V trimming: 2 bases; J trimming: 4 bases; junction bases outside the gene matches: 10. The CDR3 sequence: CASSLGLLGQGYNEQFF. The CDR3 nucleotides are TGCGCCAGCAGCTTAGGGTTGCTAGGACAGGGGTACAATGAGCAGTTCTTC.

This clonotype was detected only a few times. The rearrangement uses TRBV10-2 and TRBJ1-3; unclear D gene. CDR3 length: 14 amino acids. Trimming took 0 bases from V and 0 from J, leaving 3 bases between them. Germline-derived CDR1 and CDR2 are WSHSY and SAAADI. The CDR3 spells CASSESGSGNTIYF. The CDR3 DNA reads TGCGCCAGCAGTGAGTCGGGCTCTGGAAACACCATATATTTT.

The chain recombines TRBV24-1 with TRBJ2-1; a possible D gene is TRBD2 (6 bases). Germline V gene data show CDR1 as KGHDR and CDR2 as SFDVKD. V dropped 7 bases and J dropped 1 base, with 13 bases sitting between them. This CDR3 has 15 amino acids. CDR3 coding DNA: TGTGCCACCAGCCTCGGGACTCCATCCTACAATGAGCAGTTCTTC. This gives the protein CATSLGTPSYNEQFF.

The chain has TRBV7-9 and TRBJ1-1; 9 positions agree with TRBD1. After removal of 2 bases from V and 3 bases from J, the junction contained 1 base not matched to a gene. This CDR3 contains 14 residues. Germline lookup yields CDR1 SEHNR and CDR2 FQNEAQ (reference sequence). The CDR3 DNA reads TGTGCCAGCAGCTTACGACAGGGGGACACTGAAGCTTTCTTT. This translates into CASSLRQGDTEAFF.

In DNA form, the CDR3 reads TGTGCCAGCACCCCGGCCCAGTTCGACAATCAGCCCCAGCATTTT. Protein product: CASTPAQFDNQPQHF. V and J are TRBV6-6 and TRBJ1-5; no firm D call. Germline V gives CDR1 MNHNY, CDR2 SVGAGI (reference sequence). There are 15 residues in the CDR3. The V end lost 7 bases, the J end lost 3 bases, and 16 bases lay between the germline ends.